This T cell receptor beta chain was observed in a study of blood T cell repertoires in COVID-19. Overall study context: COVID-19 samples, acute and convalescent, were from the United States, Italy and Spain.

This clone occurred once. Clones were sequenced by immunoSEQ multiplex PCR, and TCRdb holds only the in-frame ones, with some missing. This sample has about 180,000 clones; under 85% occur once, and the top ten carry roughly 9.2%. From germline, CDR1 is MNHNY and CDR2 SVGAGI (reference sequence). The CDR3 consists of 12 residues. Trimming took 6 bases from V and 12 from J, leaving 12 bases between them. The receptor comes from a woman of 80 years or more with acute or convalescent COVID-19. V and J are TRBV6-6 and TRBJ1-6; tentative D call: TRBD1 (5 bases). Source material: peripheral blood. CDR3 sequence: CASSDGGEPLHF. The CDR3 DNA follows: TGTGCCAGCAGCGACGGGGGAGAACCCCTCCACTTT.